The entry below describes one T cell receptor (beta chain). These data belong to a study of cytomegalovirus exposure and HLA in healthy donors. The PCR employed 60 Vbeta primers together with 13 Jbeta primers. The method was immunoSEQ multiplex PCR; TCRdb's version includes in-frame clones alone and lacks a portion of them. The data show approximately 150,000 clones, under 85% seen once. V gave up 5 bases and J gave up 5 bases, with 15 bases separating them. Germline V CDR1 and CDR2: LNHDA, SQIVND (reference sequence). This CDR3 has 14 amino acids. Sequencing was carried out using PBMCs. V usage is TRBV19 and J usage is TRBJ2-5; D might be TRBD2 (5 bases). This sequence originates from a man in his fifties in good health and CMV-seropositive. CDR3 in amino acids: CASSLADPGETQYF. CDR3 DNA: TGTGCCAGTAGTCTAGCTGATCCCGGGGAGACCCAGTACTTC.